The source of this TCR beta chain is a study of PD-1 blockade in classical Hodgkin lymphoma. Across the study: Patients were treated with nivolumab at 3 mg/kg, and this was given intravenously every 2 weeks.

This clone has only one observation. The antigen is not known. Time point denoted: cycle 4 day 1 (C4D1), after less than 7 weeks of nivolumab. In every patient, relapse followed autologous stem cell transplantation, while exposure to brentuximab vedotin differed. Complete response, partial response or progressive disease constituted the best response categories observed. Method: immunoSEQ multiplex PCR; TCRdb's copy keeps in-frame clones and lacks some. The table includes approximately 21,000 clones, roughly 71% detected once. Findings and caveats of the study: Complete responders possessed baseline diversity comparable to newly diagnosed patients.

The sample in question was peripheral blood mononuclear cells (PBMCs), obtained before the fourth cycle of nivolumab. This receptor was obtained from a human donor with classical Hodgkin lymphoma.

CDR3 sequence: CASSQGANEQFF. The CDR3 DNA reads as TGTGCCAGCAGCCAGGGGGCTAATGAGCAGTTCTTC. J is TRBJ2-1 and V is TRBV4-2; D might be TRBD1 (6 bases). Germline V gene data show CDR1 as LGHNA and CDR2 as YNFKEQ. The length of the CDR3 is 12 residues. The V end lost 3 bases, the J end lost 7 bases, and 7 bases lay between the germline ends.